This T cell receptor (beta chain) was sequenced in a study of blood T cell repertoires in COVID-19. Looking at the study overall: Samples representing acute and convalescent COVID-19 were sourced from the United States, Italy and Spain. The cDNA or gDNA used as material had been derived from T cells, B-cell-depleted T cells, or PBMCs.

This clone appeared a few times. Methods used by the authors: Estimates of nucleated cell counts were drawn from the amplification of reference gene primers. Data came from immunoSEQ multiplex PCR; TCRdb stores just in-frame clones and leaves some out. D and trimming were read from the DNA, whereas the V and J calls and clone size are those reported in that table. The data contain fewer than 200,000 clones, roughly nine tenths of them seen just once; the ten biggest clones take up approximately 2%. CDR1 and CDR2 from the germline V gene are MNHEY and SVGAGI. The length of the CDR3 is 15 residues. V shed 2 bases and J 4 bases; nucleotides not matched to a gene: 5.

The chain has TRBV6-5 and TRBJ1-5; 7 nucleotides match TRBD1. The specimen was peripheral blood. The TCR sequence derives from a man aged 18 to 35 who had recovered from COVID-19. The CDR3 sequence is CASSYATGRNQPQHF. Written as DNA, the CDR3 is TGTGCCAGCAGTTACGCGACAGGGAGGAATCAGCCCCAGCATTTT.